This T cell receptor (beta chain) appears in the sequencing data of a study of long-term antiretroviral therapy in people with HIV. At the level of the study: A decade or so separates the oldest specimens from the later 2015 immediate-ART recommendation. Whole-study findings and limits: Absence of data on ART adherence, viral resistance or therapy changes was noted.

Researchers ran immunoSEQ v3.0 at survey level. Per-sample targets for sequencing were 40,000-50,000 T-cell genomes. Assay used: immunoSEQ multiplex PCR; TCRdb lists only in-frame clones, some missing. The table lists tens of thousands of clones, approximately 85% of them singletons. Comment on this clone: Its specificity is unknown.

There are 12 residues in the CDR3. V shed 0 bases and J shed 3 bases, with 3 bases lying between them. Germline CDR1 reads SGHRS; CDR2 reads YFSETQ. The clonotype was recovered from a man in his late teens or twenties with HIV. The specimen was unsorted PBMCs, collected 0.8 years before starting antiretroviral therapy. This chain joins TRBV5-1 and TRBJ2-5; D is unclear. CDR3 loop: CASSLDKETQYF. CDR3 bases: TGCGCCAGCAGCTTGGACAAAGAGACCCAGTACTTC.